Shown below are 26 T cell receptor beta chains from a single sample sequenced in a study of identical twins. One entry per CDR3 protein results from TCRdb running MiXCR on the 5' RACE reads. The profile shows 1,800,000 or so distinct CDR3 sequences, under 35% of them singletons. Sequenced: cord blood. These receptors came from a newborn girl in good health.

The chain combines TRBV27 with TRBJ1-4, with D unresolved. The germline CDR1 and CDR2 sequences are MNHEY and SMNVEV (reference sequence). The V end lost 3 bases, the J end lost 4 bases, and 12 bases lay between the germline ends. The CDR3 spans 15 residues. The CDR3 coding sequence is TGTGCCAGCAGTTTCCTGGGCAGCCTTAATGAAAAACTGTTTTTT. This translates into CASSFLGSLNEKLFF.

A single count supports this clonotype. In DNA, the CDR3 is TGTGCCAGCAGCAAAGGGGGGGGCCACCACAATGAGCAGTACTTC. Translating gives CASSKGGGHHNEQYF. The chain joins TRBV21-1 to TRBJ2-7; the tabulated D call, TRBD1, remains unverified against the DNA. TRBV21-1 is annotated as a pseudogene. The CDR3 runs to 15 residues.

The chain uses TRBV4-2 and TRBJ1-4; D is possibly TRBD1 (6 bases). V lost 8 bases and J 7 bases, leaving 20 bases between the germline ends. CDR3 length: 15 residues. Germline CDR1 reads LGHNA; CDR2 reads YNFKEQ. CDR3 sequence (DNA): TGTGCCAGCCGAACCGCGCAGGGGAAGGGTGAAAAACTGTTTTTT. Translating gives CASRTAQGKGEKLFF.

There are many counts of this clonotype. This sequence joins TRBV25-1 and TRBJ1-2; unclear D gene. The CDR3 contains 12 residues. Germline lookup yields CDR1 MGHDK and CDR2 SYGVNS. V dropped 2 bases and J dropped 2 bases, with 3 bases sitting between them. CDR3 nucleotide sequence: TGTGCCAGCAGTGAAAACAACTATGGCTACACCTTC. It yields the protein CASSENNYGYTF.

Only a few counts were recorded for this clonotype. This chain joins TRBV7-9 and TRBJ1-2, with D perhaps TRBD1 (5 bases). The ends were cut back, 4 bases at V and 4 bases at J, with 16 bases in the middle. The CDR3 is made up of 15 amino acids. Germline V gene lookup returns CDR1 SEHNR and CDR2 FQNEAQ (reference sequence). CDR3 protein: CASSSHWQGGYGYTF. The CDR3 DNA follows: TGTGCCAGCAGCTCGCATTGGCAGGGAGGCTATGGCTACACCTTC.

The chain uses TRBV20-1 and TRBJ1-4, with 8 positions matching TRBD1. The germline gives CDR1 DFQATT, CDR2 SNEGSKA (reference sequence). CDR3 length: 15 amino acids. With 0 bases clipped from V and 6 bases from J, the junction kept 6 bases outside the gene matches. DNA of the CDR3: TGCAGTGCTAGAGATCGGACAGGGCGGGATGAAAAACTGTTTTTT. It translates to CSARDRTGRDEKLFF.

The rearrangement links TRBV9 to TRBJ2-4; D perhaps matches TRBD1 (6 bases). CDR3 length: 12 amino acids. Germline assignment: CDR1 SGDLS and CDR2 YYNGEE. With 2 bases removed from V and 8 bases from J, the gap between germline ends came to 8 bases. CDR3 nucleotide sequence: TGTGCCAGCAGCGTCAGGGGAGACATTCAGTACTTC. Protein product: CASSVRGDIQYF.

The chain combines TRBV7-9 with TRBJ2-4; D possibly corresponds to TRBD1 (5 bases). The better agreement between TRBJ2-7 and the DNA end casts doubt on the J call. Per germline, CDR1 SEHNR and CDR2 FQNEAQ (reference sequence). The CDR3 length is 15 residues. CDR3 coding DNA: TGTGCCAGCAGCCCTGGGGCGCTAGGGCCCTACGAGCAGTACTTC. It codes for CASSPGALGPYEQYF.

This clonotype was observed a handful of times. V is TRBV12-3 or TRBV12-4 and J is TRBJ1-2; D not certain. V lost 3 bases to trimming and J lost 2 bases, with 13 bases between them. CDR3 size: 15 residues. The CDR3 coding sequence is TGTGCCAGCAGTTTTTCGGCAGTACGAAACTATGGCTACACCTTC. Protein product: CASSFSAVRNYGYTF.

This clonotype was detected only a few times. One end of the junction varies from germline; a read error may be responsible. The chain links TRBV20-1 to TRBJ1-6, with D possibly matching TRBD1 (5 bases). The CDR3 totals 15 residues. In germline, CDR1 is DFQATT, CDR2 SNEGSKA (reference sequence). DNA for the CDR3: TGCAGTGCTAGAGAGCCGGGGACGGACAATTCACCCCACCACTTT. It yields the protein CSAREPGTDNSPHHF.

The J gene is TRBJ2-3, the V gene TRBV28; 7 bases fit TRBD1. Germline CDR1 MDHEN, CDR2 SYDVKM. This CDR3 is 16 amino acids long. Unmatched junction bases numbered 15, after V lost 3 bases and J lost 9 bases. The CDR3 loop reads CASSFRPNTGDGTQYF. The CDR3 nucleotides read TGTGCCAGCAGTTTTCGACCCAATACAGGGGATGGGACGCAGTATTTT.

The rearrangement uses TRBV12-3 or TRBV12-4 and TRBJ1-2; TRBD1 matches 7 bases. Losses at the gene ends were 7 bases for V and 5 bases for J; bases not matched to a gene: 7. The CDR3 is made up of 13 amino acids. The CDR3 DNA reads TGTGCCAGCACCCAACAGGGGAGGTATGGCTACACCTTC. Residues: CASTQQGRYGYTF.

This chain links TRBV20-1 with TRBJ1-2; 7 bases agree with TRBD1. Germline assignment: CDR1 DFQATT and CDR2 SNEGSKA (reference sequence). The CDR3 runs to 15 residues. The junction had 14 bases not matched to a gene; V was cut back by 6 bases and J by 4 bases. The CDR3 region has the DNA TGCAGTGCCTCTCCTTCGACAGGGAGCAGCTATGGCTACACCTTC. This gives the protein CSASPSTGSSYGYTF.

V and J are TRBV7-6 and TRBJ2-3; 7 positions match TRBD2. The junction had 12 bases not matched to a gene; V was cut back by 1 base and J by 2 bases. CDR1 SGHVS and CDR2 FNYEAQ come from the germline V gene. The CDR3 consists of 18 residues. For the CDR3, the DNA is TGTGCCAGCAGCTTAGTCGGTTCGGCTAGCGGCTTCACAGATACGCAGTATTTT. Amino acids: CASSLVGSASGFTDTQYF.

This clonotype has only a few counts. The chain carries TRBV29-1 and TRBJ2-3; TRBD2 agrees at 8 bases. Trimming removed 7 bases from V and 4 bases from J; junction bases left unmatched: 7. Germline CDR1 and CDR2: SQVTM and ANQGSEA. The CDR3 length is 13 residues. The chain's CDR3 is CSAGGAVSDTQYF. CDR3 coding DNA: TGCAGCGCCGGGGGGGCCGTGTCAGATACGCAGTATTTT.

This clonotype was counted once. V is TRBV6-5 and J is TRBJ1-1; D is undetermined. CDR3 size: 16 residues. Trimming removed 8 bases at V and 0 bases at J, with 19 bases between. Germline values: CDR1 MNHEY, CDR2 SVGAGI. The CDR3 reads CASGPRTFSMNTEAFF. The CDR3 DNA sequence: TGTGCCAGCGGTCCACGGACGTTTTCCATGAACACTGAAGCTTTCTTT.

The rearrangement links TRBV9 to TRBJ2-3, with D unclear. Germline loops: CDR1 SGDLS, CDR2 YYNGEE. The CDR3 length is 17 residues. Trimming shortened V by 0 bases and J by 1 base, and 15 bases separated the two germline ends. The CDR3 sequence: CASSVGTYPRGTDTQYF. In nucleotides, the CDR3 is TGTGCCAGCAGCGTAGGCACTTATCCAAGGGGCACAGATACGCAGTATTTT.

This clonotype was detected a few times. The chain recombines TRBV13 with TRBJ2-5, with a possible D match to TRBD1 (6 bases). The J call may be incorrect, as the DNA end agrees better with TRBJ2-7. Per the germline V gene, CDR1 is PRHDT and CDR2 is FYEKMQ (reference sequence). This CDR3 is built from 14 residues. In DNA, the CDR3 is TGTGCCAGCAGCTGGGGGTCGGGGACATTCGAGCAGTACTTC. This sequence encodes CASSWGSGTFEQYF.

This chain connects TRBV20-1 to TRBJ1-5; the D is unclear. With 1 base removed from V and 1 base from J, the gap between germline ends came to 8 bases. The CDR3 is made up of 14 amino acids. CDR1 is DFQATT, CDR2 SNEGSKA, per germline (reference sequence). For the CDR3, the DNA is TGCAGTGCTAGAGGGTACGGCAGCAATCAGCCCCAGCATTTT. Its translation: CSARGYGSNQPQHF.

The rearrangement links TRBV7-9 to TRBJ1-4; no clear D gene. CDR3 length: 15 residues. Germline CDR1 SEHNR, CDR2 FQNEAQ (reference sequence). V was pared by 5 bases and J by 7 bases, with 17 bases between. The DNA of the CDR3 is TGTGCCAGCAGCGTAGACCTAAGCGGCGGTGAAAAACTGTTTTTT. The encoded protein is CASSVDLSGGEKLFF.

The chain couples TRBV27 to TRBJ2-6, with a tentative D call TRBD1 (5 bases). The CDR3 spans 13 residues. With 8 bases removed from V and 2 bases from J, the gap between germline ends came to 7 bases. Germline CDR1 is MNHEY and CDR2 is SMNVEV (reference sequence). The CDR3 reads CASQQAGANVLTF. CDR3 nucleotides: TGTGCCAGCCAACAGGCTGGGGCCAACGTCCTGACTTTC.

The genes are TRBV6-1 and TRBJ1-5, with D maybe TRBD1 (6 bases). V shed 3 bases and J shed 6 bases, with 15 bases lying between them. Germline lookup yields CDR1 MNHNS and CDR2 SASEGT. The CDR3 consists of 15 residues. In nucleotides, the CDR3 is TGTGCCAGCAGTGATGGGCCAGGGGAGGGTCAGCCCCAGCATTTT. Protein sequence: CASSDGPGEGQPQHF.

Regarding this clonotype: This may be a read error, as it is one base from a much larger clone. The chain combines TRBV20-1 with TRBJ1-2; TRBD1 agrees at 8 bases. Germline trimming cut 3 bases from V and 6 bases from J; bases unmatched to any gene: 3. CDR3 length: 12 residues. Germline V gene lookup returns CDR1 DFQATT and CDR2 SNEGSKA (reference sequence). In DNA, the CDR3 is TGCAGTGCTAGCAGACAGGGGAATGGCTACACCTTC. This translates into CSASRQGNGYTF.

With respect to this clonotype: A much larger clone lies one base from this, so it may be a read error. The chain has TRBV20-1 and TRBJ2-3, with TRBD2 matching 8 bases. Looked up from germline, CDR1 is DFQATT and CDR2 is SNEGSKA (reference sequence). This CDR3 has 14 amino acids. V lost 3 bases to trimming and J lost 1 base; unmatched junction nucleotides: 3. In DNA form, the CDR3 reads TGCAGTGCTAGTGTGACTAGCGGCACAGATACGCAGTATTTT. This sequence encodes CSASVTSGTDTQYF.

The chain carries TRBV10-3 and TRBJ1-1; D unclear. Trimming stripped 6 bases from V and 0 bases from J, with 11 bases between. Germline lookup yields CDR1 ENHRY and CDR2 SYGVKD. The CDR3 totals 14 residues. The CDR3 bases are TGTGCCATCAGGGGCTCCTATATGAACACTGAAGCTTTCTTT. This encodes CAIRGSYMNTEAFF.

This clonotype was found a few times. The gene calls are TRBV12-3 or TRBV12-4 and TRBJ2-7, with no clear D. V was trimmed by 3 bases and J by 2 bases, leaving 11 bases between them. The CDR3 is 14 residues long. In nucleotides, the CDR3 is TGTGCCAGCAGTTTTGGGCTGAGACCCTACGAGCAGTACTTC. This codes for CASSFGLRPYEQYF.